The 10 T cell receptor beta chains in this list originate from one sample, sequenced in a study of blood T cells in healthy people across ages (dated by TCRdb to about 2015). Library preparation employed 5' RACE. Sequencing was carried out with an Illumina HiSeq 2500. The second PCR ran for roughly 7 to 11 cycles and used a J-beta primer mix along with a sample-barcoded 5' primer. TCRdb reworked the public reads: Q25 trimming with fastp, MiXCR clone assembly, productive beta chains retained. Rows matching on CDR3 protein sequence are summarized as one entry with the most common DNA and genes. This sample is represented by 650,000 to 1,000,000 distinct CDR3 sequences; 35% to 60% of them were singletons. The biggest ten clones account for approximately 18% of the sample. The sample comprised blood. The receptors were gathered from a man older than 75 in good health.

This chain connects TRBV10-2 to TRBJ1-6; 9 bases map to TRBD1. This CDR3 contains 14 residues. CDR1 is WSHSY, CDR2 SAAADI, per germline. The trim removed 6 bases at V and 9 bases at J, leaving 6 bases unmatched. CDR3 DNA sequence: TGCGCCAGCAGGGCGGACAGGGGAAGTTCACCCCTCCACTTT. Its translation: CASRADRGSSPLHF.

The chain links TRBV25-1 to TRBJ1-2; D unclear. This CDR3 is built from 15 residues. Trimming removed 6 bases from V and 8 bases from J, with 22 bases in between. Per germline, CDR1 MGHDK and CDR2 SYGVNS. The CDR3 here is CASRPPGETRVGYTF. As DNA, the CDR3 is TGTGCCAGCAGACCTCCCGGGGAGACCCGAGTCGGCTACACCTTC.

The chain is built from TRBV19 and TRBJ2-7; possibly TRBD2 for D (6 bases). This CDR3 comprises 15 residues. Trimming stripped 9 bases from V and 0 bases from J, with 18 bases between. The V gene's germline CDR1 is LNHDA and CDR2 SQIVND (reference sequence). The CDR3 sequence is CARELRGMGSYEQYF. CDR3 nucleotide sequence: TGTGCCAGAGAACTCCGGGGGATGGGCTCCTACGAGCAGTACTTC.

In the case of this clonotype: At one of its ends the junction is not consistent with the germline gene, which may arise from a read error. This chain connects TRBV20-1 to TRBJ2-1; no firm D call. CDR1 and CDR2 from the germline V gene are DFQATT and SNEGSKA (reference sequence). The CDR3 is made up of 14 amino acids. The CDR3 sequence is CSASTGFQYNEQFF. In DNA, the CDR3 is TGCAGTGCTAGTACCGGGTTTCAATACAACGAGCAGTTCTTC.

The chain combines TRBV7-2 with TRBJ1-1; D unclear. Germline V gives CDR1 SGHTA, CDR2 FQGNSA. The CDR3 covers 17 residues. Deletions cut 2 bases from V and 10 bases from J, with 26 bases between. As DNA, the CDR3 is TGTGCCAGCAGCTTAATTCCAGCCGGGATGAAGCCCACCGGAGCTTTCTTT. Translating gives CASSLIPAGMKPTGAFF.

This clonotype was counted only a few times. The chain is built from TRBV29-1 and TRBJ2-1, with 10 nucleotides matching TRBD1. The CDR3 is made up of 14 amino acids. In germline, CDR1 is SQVTM, CDR2 ANQGSEA. Trimming at V came to 6 bases and at J to 4 bases, leaving 6 bases not matched to a gene. The chain's CDR3 is CSVVPGQGYNEQFF. DNA for the CDR3: TGCAGCGTCGTACCGGGACAGGGGTACAATGAGCAGTTCTTC.

The J gene is TRBJ2-4, the V gene TRBV4-1; 8 nucleotides line up with TRBD2. The J call may be in error: the DNA end matches TRBJ2-7 better. This CDR3 comprises 16 residues. The germline V gene has CDR1 MGHRA and CDR2 YSYEKL. The CDR3 nucleotides are TGCGCCAGCAGCCAAGAGGCGGCGGGAGGAGCCTACGAGCAGTACTTC. It is translated as CASSQEAAGGAYEQYF.

This clonotype was recorded a few times. This chain uses TRBV20-1 with TRBJ2-3; the match to TRBD2 covers 10 bases. The CDR3 length is 14 residues. Germline values: CDR1 DFQATT, CDR2 SNEGSKA (reference sequence). V lost 6 bases, J lost 5 bases, and 8 bases stayed unmatched. The CDR3 DNA sequence: TGCAGTGCCCCCCTAGCGGGAGTTATAGATACGCAGTATTTT. Protein: CSAPLAGVIDTQYF.

A note on this clonotype: At one of its ends the junction is not consistent with the germline gene, which may arise from a read error. This sequence joins TRBV2 and TRBJ2-7; tentatively, D is TRBD1 (6 bases). Germline V gene sequence: CDR1 SNHLY, CDR2 FYNNEI. This CDR3 spans 13 amino acids. Here the CDR3 reads CASNRAHSYERYF. The CDR3, as DNA: TGTGCCAGCAACAGGGCACACTCCTACGAGCGGTACTTC.

J is TRBJ1-1 and V is TRBV13; D not resolved. V gave up 0 bases and J gave up 1 base, with 9 bases separating them. Germline V CDR1 and CDR2: PRHDT, FYEKMQ (reference sequence). The CDR3 loop spans 15 amino acids. CDR3: CASSLGGSTNTEAFF. In DNA, the CDR3 is TGTGCCAGCAGCTTAGGGGGATCGACGAACACTGAAGCTTTCTTT. The full variable domain, in which reference TRBV13 and TRBJ1-1 provide the parts outside the CDR3, is AAGVIQSPRHLIKEKRETATLKCYPIPRHDTVYWYQQGPGQDPQFLISFYEKMQSDKGSIPDRFSAQQFSDYHSELNMSSLELGDSALYFCASSLGGSTNTEAFFGQGTRLTVV.